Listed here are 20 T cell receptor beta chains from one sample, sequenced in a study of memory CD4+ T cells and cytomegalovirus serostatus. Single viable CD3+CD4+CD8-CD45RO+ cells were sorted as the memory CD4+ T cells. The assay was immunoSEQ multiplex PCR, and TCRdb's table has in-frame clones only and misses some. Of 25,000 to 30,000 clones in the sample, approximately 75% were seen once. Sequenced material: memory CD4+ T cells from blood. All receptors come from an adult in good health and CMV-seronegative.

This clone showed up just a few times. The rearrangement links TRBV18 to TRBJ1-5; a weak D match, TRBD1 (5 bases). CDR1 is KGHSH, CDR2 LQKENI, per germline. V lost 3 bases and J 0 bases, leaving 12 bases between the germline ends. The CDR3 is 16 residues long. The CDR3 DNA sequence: TGTGCCAGCTCACCGGCGACAGTTTATAGCAATCAGCCCCAGCATTTT. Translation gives CASSPATVYSNQPQHF. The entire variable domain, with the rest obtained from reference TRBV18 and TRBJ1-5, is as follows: NAGVMQNPRHLVRRRGQEARLRCSPMKGHSHVYWYRQLPEEGLKFMVYLQKENIIDESGMPKERFSAEFPKEGPSILRIQQVVRGDSAAYFCASSPATVYSNQPQHFGDGTRLSIL.

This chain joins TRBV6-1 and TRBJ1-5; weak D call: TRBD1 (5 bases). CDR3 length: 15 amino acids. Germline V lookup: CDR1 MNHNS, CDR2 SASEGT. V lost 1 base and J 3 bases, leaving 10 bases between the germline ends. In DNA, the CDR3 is TGTGCCAGCAGTGAAGGCGGCAGGGTCAATCAGCCCCAGCATTTT. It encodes CASSEGGRVNQPQHF.

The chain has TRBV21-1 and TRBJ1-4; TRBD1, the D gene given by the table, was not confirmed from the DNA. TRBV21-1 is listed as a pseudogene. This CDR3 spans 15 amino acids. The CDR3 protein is CASKSQGAFREKLFF. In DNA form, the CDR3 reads TGTGCCAGCAAGTCACAGGGGGCGTTTCGTGAAAAACTGTTTTTT.

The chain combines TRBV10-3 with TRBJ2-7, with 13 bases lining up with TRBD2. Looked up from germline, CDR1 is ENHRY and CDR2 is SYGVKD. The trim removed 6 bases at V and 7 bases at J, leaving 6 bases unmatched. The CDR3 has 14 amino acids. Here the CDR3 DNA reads TGTGCCATCAGCCAACCGGGACTAGCGGGAGAGCAGTACTTC. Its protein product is CAISQPGLAGEQYF.

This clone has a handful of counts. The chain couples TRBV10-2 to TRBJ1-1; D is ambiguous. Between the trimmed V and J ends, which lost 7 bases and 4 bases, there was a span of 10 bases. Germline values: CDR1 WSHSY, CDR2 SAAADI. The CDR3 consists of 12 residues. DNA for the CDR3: TGCGCCAGCAAAGTTGGGATCACTGAAGCTTTCTTT. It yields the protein CASKVGITEAFF.

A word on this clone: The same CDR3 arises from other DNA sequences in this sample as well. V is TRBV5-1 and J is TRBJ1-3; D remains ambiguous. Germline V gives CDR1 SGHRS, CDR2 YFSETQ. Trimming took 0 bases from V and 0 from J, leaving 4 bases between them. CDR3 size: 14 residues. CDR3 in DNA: TGCGCCAGCAGCTTGGATTCCTCTGGAAACACCATATATTTT. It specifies CASSLDSSGNTIYF.

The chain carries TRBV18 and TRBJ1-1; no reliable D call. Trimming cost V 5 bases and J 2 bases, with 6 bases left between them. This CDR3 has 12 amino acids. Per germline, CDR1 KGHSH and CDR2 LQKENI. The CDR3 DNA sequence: TGTGCCAGCTCAAGGGCTAACACTGAAGCTTTCTTT. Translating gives CASSRANTEAFF. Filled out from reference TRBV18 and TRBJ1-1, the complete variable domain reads NAGVMQNPRHLVRRRGQEARLRCSPMKGHSHVYWYRQLPEEGLKFMVYLQKENIIDESGMPKERFSAEFPKEGPSILRIQQVVRGDSAAYFCASSRANTEAFFGQGTRLTVV.

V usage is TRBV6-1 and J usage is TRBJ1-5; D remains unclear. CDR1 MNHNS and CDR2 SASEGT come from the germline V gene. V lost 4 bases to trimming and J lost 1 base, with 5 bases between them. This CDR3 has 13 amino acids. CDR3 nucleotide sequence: TGTGCCAGCAGTGGCGGGAGCAATCAGCCCCAGCATTTT. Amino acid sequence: CASSGGSNQPQHF.

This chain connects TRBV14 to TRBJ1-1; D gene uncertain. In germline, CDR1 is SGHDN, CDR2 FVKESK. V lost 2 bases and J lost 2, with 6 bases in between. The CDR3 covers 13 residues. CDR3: CASSQKQNTEAFF. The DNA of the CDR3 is TGTGCCAGCAGCCAAAAACAAAACACTGAAGCTTTCTTT.

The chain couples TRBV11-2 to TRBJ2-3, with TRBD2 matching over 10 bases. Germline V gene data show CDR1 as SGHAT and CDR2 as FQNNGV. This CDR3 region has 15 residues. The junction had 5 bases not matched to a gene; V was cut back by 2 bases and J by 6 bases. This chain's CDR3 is CASSLSSGGGDTQYF. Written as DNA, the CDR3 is TGTGCCAGCAGCTTATCTAGCGGGGGCGGGGATACGCAGTATTTT.

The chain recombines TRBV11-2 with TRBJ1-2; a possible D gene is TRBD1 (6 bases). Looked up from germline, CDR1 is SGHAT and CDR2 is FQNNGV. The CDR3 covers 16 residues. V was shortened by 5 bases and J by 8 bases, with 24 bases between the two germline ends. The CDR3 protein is CASSPDRLSMAGGYTF. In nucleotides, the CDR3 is TGTGCCAGCAGCCCCGACAGGTTGTCTATGGCGGGAGGCTACACCTTC.

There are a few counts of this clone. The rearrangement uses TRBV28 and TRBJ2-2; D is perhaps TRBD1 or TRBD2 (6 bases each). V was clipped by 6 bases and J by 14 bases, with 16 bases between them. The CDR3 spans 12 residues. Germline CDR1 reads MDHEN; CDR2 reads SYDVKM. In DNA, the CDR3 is TGTGCCAGCAGCCGTGGTGGGGGGCTACTGTTTTTT. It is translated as CASSRGGGLLFF.

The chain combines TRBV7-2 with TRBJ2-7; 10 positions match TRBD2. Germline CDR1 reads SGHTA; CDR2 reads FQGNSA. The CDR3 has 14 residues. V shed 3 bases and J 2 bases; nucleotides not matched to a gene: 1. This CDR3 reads CASSFSGGTYEQYF. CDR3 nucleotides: TGTGCCAGCAGCTTTAGCGGGGGGACCTACGAGCAGTACTTC.

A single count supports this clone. The CDR3 spells CASSPSGPTGTVSQPQHF. The CDR3 DNA reads TGTGCCAGCTCACCTTCAGGACCGACAGGGACAGTTAGTCAGCCCCAGCATTTT. The J gene is TRBJ1-5, the V gene TRBV18, with 7 bases lining up with TRBD1. CDR1 is KGHSH, CDR2 LQKENI, per germline. V was pared by 3 bases and J by 6 bases, with 17 bases of the junction left unmatched. The CDR3 spans 18 residues.

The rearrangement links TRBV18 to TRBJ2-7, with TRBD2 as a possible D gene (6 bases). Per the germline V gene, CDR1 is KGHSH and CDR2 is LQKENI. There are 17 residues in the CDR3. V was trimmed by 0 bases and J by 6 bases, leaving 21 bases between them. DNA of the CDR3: TGTGCCAGCTCACCACCCAACCTTAGCCAGGGAGGACGCGAGCAGTACTTC. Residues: CASSPPNLSQGGREQYF.

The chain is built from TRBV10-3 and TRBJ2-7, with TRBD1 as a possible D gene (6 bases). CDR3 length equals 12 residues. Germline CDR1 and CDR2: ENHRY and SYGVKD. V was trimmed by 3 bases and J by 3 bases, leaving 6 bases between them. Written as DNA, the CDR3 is TGTGCCATCAGTGAACAGGGCTACGAGCAGTACTTC. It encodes CAISEQGYEQYF.

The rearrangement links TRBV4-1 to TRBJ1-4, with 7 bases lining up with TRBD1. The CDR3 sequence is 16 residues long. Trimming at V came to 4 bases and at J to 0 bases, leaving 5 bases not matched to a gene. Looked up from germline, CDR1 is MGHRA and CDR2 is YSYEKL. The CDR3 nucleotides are TGCGCCAGCAGCCCCGGGACAGTTGCAACTAATGAAAAACTGTTTTTT. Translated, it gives CASSPGTVATNEKLFF.

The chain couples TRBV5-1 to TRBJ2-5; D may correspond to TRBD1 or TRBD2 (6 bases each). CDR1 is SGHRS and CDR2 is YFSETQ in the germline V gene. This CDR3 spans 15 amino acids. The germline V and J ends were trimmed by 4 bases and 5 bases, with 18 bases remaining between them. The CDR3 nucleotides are TGCGCCAGCAGCCCGCACGGGGGCCTCGGGGAGACCCAGTACTTC. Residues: CASSPHGGLGETQYF.

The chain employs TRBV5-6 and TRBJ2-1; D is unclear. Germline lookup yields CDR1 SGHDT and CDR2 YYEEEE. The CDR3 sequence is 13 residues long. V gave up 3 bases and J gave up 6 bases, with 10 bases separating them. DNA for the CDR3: TGTGCCAGCAGCTCCGTCGGTATCAATGAGCAGTTCTTC. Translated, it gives CASSSVGINEQFF. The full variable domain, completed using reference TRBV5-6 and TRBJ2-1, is DAGVTQSPTHLIKTRGQQVTLRCSPKSGHDTVSWYQQALGQGPQFIFQYYEEEERQRGNFPDRFSGHQFPNYSSELNVNALLLGDSALYLCASSSVGINEQFFGPGTRLTVL.

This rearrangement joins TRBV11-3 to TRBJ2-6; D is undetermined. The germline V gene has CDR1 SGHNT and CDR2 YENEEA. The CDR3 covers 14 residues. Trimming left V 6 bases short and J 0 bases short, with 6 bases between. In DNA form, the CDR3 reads TGTGCCAGCAGTCGGACCTCTGGGGCCAACGTCCTGACTTTC. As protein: CASSRTSGANVLTF.